These 14 T cell receptor beta chains came from one sample sequenced in a study of human CD8 memory T cell subsets. Scientists made TCR beta libraries using UMI-labeled 5' RACE. Reprocessing the 5' RACE reads, TCRdb reports a single entry for every CDR3 protein and omits DNA. With some 10,000 distinct CDR3 sequences in the sample, the ten largest clones hold under 10%. The specimen was CD8+ T cells from PBMCs. These receptors were collected from a human donor in good health.

The chain combines TRBV28 with TRBJ1-5; TCRdb's D call of TRBD1 is untestable without DNA. Germline-derived CDR1 and CDR2 are MDHEN and SYDVKM. CDR3 length: 14 amino acids. CDR3 sequence: CASSLQGTGQPQHF.

The genes are TRBV10-3 and TRBJ2-7. Germline-derived CDR1 and CDR2 are ENHRY and SYGVKD. The CDR3 runs to 13 residues. The CDR3 loop reads CAITSESSYEQYF.

The rearrangement uses TRBV5-1 and TRBJ2-7; the TRBD1 assignment by TCRdb is unverifiable without DNA. The CDR3 consists of 15 residues. Germline V lookup: CDR1 SGHRS, CDR2 YFSETQ. CDR3 in amino acids: CASSLERRGGDEQYF.

CDR3 amino acids: CASSSTSGGSTDTQYF. The chain recombines TRBV5-4 with TRBJ2-3; TCRdb reports TRBD2, a call that lacks DNA to check it against. This CDR3 has 16 residues. From germline, CDR1 is SGHNT and CDR2 YYREEE (reference sequence).

V is TRBV6-2 or TRBV6-3 and J is TRBJ2-1; TCRdb indicates TRBD2, and absent DNA this call remains unverified. CDR3 size: 16 residues. The germline gives CDR1 MNHEY, CDR2 SVGEGT. CDR3 region: CASSLTSGPPYNEQFF.

This chain joins TRBV13 and TRBJ1-2. This CDR3 region has 17 residues. The germline V gene encodes CDR1 PRHDT and CDR2 FYEKMQ (reference sequence). Here the CDR3 reads CASSLSFRSGLWSGYTF.

The chain uses TRBV7-8 and TRBJ2-1; checking the TCRdb D call of TRBD1 is not possible without DNA. CDR1 and CDR2 (germline): SGHVS, FQNEAQ. The CDR3 has 15 residues. CDR3 in amino acids: CASTHRDRQGNEQFF.

The chain recombines TRBV7-8 with TRBJ2-1; the TRBD2 assignment by TCRdb is unverifiable without DNA. CDR1 is SGHVS, CDR2 FQNEAQ, per germline. CDR3 length: 16 residues. The CDR3: CASSLGGDYRYNEQFF.

The chain employs TRBV29-1 and TRBJ1-1; absent DNA, TCRdb's TRBD1 call cannot be checked. The CDR3 sequence is 16 residues long. The germline CDR1 and CDR2 sequences are SQVTM and ANQGSEA. The CDR3 protein is CSVDPFGRGASTEAFF.

J is TRBJ1-5 and V is TRBV27; checking the TCRdb D call of TRBD1 is not possible without DNA. The CDR3 has 15 amino acids. Germline V gene data show CDR1 as MNHEY and CDR2 as SMNVEV (reference sequence). This chain's CDR3 is CASSPRQGGVQPQHF.

This chain uses TRBV29-1 with TRBJ2-2; TCRdb gives TRBD2 as the D gene, but with no DNA this cannot be confirmed. Germline-derived CDR1 and CDR2 are SQVTM and ANQGSEA. The CDR3 runs to 13 residues. CDR3 amino acids: CSVEDRGTGELFF.

Considering frequency, this clonotype is medium-sized (0.01 to 0.1%). The chain links TRBV29-1 to TRBJ1-5. Germline CDR1 reads SQVTM; CDR2 reads ANQGSEA. CDR3 length equals 13 residues. The CDR3 here is CSVSSGSNQPQHF.

The genes are TRBV5-6 and TRBJ2-7; checking the TCRdb D call of TRBD1 is not possible without DNA. This CDR3 spans 14 amino acids. Germline V gene data show CDR1 as SGHDT and CDR2 as YYEEEE. The chain's CDR3 is CASETWDSSYEQYF.

The chain has TRBV5-5 and TRBJ1-5; TCRdb's assignment of TRBD1 cannot be checked, as there is no DNA. Germline V lookup: CDR1 SGHKS, CDR2 YYEKEE (reference sequence). The CDR3 is made up of 16 amino acids. The CDR3 sequence is CASSLETGEGNQPQHF. Full variable domain (missing parts from reference TRBV5-5 and TRBJ1-5): DAGVTQSPTHLIKTRGQQVTLRCSPISGHKSVSWYQQVLGQGPQFIFQYYEKEERGRGNFPDRFSARQFPNYSSELNVNALLLGDSALYLCASSLETGEGNQPQHFGDGTRLSIL.